These 9 T cell receptor beta chains were sequenced from one sample in a study of T cell clonotyping in hematopoietic cell transplantation. Here immunoSEQ multiplex PCR was the method, and the copy in TCRdb shows in-frame clones only, minus some. Here the sample spans around 9,000 clones, about 80% being singletons. The sequenced sample was PBMCs, obtained at the time of graft-versus-host disease after allogeneic stem cell transplant. These receptors originate from a male patient aged 60-69 years who had an allogeneic stem cell transplant from an unrelated donor, so the T cells may come from the graft donor. Some clones in this sample may be carry-over from other donors' samples.

CDR3 coding DNA: TGCAGCGTTGCCGTCTCTGGAAACACCATATATTTT. Its protein is CSVAVSGNTIYF. V gene TRBV29-1 combines with J gene TRBJ1-3; D remains unclear. Germline V lookup: CDR1 SQVTM, CDR2 ANQGSEA. This CDR3 spans 12 amino acids. V dropped 4 bases and J dropped 0 bases, with 4 bases sitting between them.

The J gene is TRBJ1-1, the V gene TRBV11-2; 7 bases line up with TRBD1. Trimming cost V 5 bases and J 1 base; bases outside gene matches: 4. CDR1 SGHAT and CDR2 FQNNGV come from the germline V gene. There are 14 residues in the CDR3. The CDR3 nucleotides read TGTGCCAGCAGCCCGGGACAGTCGAACACTGAAGCTTTCTTT. This gives the protein CASSPGQSNTEAFF.

The chain couples TRBV6-5 to TRBJ1-6, with 9 positions matching TRBD1. CDR1 and CDR2 (germline): MNHEY, SVGAGI. The CDR3 extends over 14 amino acids. Trimming cost V 6 bases and J 8 bases; bases outside gene matches: 5. As DNA, the CDR3 is TGTGCCAGCAGAAGGGACAGGGTGGATTCACCCCTCCACTTT. It encodes CASRRDRVDSPLHF.

The J gene is TRBJ1-1, the V gene TRBV4-3; no clear D gene. Germline values: CDR1 LGHNA, CDR2 YSLEER. This CDR3 is built from 13 residues. The V gene lost 5 bases and the J gene lost 10 bases, with 17 bases spanning the gap. The CDR3: CASSSGRTGRAFF. The CDR3, as DNA: TGCGCCAGCAGCTCTGGTAGGACCGGTAGAGCTTTCTTT.

V usage is TRBV4-3 and J usage is TRBJ1-2; D ambiguous. CDR1 and CDR2 (germline): LGHNA, YSLEER. CDR3 size: 13 residues. V was trimmed by 6 bases and J by 1 base, leaving 9 bases between them. CDR3 in amino acids: CASSPDNNYGYTF. The DNA of the CDR3 is TGCGCCAGCAGTCCCGACAATAACTATGGCTACACCTTC.

The chain combines TRBV19 with TRBJ2-5; 12 nucleotides align to TRBD1. V lost 1 base and J lost 5; bases outside the gene matches: 8. Germline assignment: CDR1 LNHDA and CDR2 SQIVND (reference sequence). CDR3 length equals 17 residues. The CDR3 DNA sequence: TGTGCCAGTAGTATAGGGGGACAGGGGGCATGGCGGGAGACCCAGTACTTC. This sequence encodes CASSIGGQGAWRETQYF.

The chain couples TRBV6-5 to TRBJ1-1; 8 bases are a match to TRBD1. Per the germline V gene, CDR1 is MNHEY and CDR2 is SVGAGI. V was pared by 6 bases and J by 1 base, with 4 bases of the junction left unmatched. The CDR3 loop spans 14 amino acids. The CDR3 spells CASSRDRGNTEAFF. CDR3 coding DNA: TGTGCCAGCAGCCGAGACAGGGGGAACACTGAAGCTTTCTTT.

V gene TRBV7-2 combines with J gene TRBJ2-7; no firm D call. V lost 5 bases and J lost 0, with 2 bases in between. The CDR3 consists of 11 residues. CDR1 and CDR2 from the germline V gene are SGHTA and FQGNSA. CDR3 residues: CASSPSYEQYF. The CDR3 nucleotides read TGTGCCAGCAGCCCCTCCTACGAGCAGTACTTC.

The gene calls are TRBV19 and TRBJ2-7, with 9 bases fitting TRBD1. Germline CDR1 reads LNHDA; CDR2 reads SQIVND (reference sequence). V was pared by 5 bases and J by 4 bases, with 6 bases of the junction left unmatched. This CDR3 contains 14 residues. This chain's CDR3 is CASSSGTGLYEQYF. CDR3 DNA sequence: TGTGCCAGTAGTTCCGGGACAGGGTTGTACGAGCAGTACTTC.